What follows describes a single TCR beta chain. The sample originates from a study of OX40 agonist ivuxolimab in advanced cancers. Study-level information: Those treated in dose escalation had hepatocellular carcinoma, melanoma, renal cell cancer or head and neck cancer. Aged about 23 to 80 with a mean of 60 years, they were approximately 79% male. Checkpoint inhibitors had been given previously to 40% of patients.

Repertoires were generated with immunoSEQ multiplex PCR, while TCRdb's copy carries only in-frame clones and drops some. Of fewer than 85,000 clones in the sample, about 92% were seen once. This clonotype was sampled from an adult with an advanced solid tumor such as melanoma, head and neck, liver or kidney cancer. The sequencing here drew on CD4+ or CD8+ T cells sorted from blood, taken in a trial of the OX40 agonist ivuxolimab.

CDR3 DNA sequence: TGTGCCAGTAGTATAGTGCGTGAGGACCCTGAAGCTTTCTTT. Translated, it gives CASSIVREDPEAFF. The chain couples TRBV19 to TRBJ1-1; no clear D. This CDR3 comprises 14 residues. V was shortened by 1 base and J by 6 bases, with 12 bases between the two germline ends. CDR1 and CDR2 (germline): LNHDA, SQIVND (reference sequence).